The present entry profiles one T cell receptor (beta chain) with its context. What it binds is not known. Repertoires were generated with immunoSEQ multiplex PCR, while TCRdb's copy carries only in-frame clones and drops some. The sample carries 250,000 to 400,000 clones, over 75% recorded once. These data come from a study of cytomegalovirus exposure and HLA in healthy donors. The CDR3 has 15 residues. The V gene lost 5 bases and the J gene lost 4 bases, with 17 bases spanning the gap. The germline CDR1 and CDR2 sequences are KGHSH and LQKENI. Study-wide results and limits: It was reported that the classifier diagnosed cytomegalovirus status with high specificity and sensitivity in both the original and validation cohorts.

It was the roughly 110-subject validation cohort, separate from the roughly 700-subject first cohort, to which the donors belonged. Sequenced sample: PBMCs. This clonotype was sampled from a young man in good health and CMV-seronegative. The chain links TRBV18 to TRBJ2-5; D possibly corresponds to TRBD1 (6 bases). The CDR3 sequence: CASSSATQGRETQYF. DNA for the CDR3: TGTGCCAGCTCAAGCGCAACACAGGGCAGAGAGACCCAGTACTTC.